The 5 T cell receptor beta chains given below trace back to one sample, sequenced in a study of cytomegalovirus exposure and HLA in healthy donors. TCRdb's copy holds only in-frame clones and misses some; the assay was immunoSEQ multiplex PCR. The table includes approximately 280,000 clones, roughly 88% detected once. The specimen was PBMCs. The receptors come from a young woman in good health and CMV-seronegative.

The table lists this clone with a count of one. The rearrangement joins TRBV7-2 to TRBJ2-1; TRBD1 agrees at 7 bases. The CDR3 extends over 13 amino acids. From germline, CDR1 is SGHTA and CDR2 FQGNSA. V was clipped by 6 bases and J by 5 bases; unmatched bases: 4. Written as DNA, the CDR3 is TGTGCCAGCAGACGGGACAGCCACAATGAGCAGTTCTTC. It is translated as CASRRDSHNEQFF. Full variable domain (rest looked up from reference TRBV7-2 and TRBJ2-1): GAGVSQSPSNKVTEKGKDVELRCDPISGHTALYWYRQSLGQGLEFLIYFQGNSAPDKSGLPSDRFSAERTGGSVSTLTIQRTQQEDSAVYLCASRRDSHNEQFFGPGTRLTVL.

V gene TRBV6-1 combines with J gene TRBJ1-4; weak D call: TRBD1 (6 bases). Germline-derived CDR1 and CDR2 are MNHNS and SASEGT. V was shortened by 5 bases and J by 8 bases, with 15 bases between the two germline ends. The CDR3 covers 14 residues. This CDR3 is CASSPTGLGEKLFF. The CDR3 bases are TGTGCCAGCAGTCCCACAGGGCTTGGGGAAAAACTGTTTTTT.

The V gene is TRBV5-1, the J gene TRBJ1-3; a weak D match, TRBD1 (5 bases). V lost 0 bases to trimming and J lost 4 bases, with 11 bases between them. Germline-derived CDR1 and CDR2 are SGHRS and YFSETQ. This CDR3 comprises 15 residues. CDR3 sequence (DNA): TGCGCCAGCAGCTTGGTGTCAGGGTTCGGAAACACCATATATTTT. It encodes CASSLVSGFGNTIYF.

The CDR3 protein is CASSSGGQNEQFF. The CDR3 nucleotides read TGTGCCAGCAGCTCGGGAGGTCAAAATGAGCAGTTCTTC. The chain uses TRBV7-3 and TRBJ2-1; 7 positions agree with TRBD2. V lost 4 bases to trimming and J lost 7 bases; unmatched junction nucleotides: 4. This CDR3 has 13 amino acids. Germline CDR1 is SGHTA and CDR2 is FQGTGA.

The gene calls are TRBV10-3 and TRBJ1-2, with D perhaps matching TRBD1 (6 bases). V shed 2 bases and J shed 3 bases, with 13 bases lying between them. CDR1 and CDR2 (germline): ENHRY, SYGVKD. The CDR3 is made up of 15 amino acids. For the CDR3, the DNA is TGTGCCATCAGTGAGCCGAGGGACAAGGACTATGGCTACACCTTC. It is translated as CAISEPRDKDYGYTF.